Shown below are 26 T cell receptor beta chains from a single sample sequenced in a study of early T cells in non-severe SARS-CoV-2 infection. MiXCR, applied by TCRdb to the 5' RACE reads, yields one record per CDR3 protein. The sample has fewer than 60,000 distinct CDR3 sequences; approximately 10% are singletons. The sample was whole blood. The receptor source for this set is an adult who was a healthcare worker with PCR-confirmed SARS-CoV-2 infection or an uninfected control (not recorded which).

This rearrangement joins TRBV6-5 to TRBJ2-5; D may match TRBD1 or TRBD2 (6 bases each). The CDR3 loop spans 16 amino acids. Germline loops: CDR1 MNHEY, CDR2 SVGAGI. V lost 7 bases to trimming and J lost 1 base, with 19 bases between them. The DNA of the CDR3 is TGTGCCAGCACTCCAGGAAGGGGGAGGCCCCAAGAGACCCAGTACTTC. Protein: CASTPGRGRPQETQYF.

The sample holds many counts of this clonotype. V gene TRBV2 combines with J gene TRBJ2-3, with unresolved D. This CDR3 region has 15 residues. The V and J ends lost 6 bases and 2 bases respectively, with 15 bases between them. Germline values: CDR1 SNHLY, CDR2 FYNNEI. CDR3 DNA sequence: TGTGCCAGCAGCTCCGCCCCAGCGCTCACAGATACGCAGTATTTT. It yields the protein CASSSAPALTDTQYF.

This clonotype was observed many times. The rearrangement joins TRBV6-2 or TRBV6-3 to TRBJ2-4, with a weak D call TRBD2 (6 bases). V gave up 7 bases and J gave up 3 bases, with 19 bases separating them. The CDR3 length is 16 residues. Germline CDR1 and CDR2: MNHEY and SVGEGT. The chain's CDR3 is CASTHSDVGGKNIQYF. The CDR3 DNA reads as TGTGCCAGCACCCATTCCGACGTGGGGGGCAAAAACATTCAGTACTTC.

This clonotype was observed many times. The genes are TRBV3-1 and TRBJ2-3; D may be TRBD1 (6 bases). V lost 6 bases, J lost 1 base, and 11 bases lay in between. This CDR3 has 14 amino acids. CDR1 and CDR2 from the germline V gene are LGHDT and YNNKEL (reference sequence). CDR3 amino acids: CASSRDIRTDTQYF. As DNA, the CDR3 is TGTGCCAGCAGTCGGGACATCCGCACAGATACGCAGTATTTT.

This clonotype showed up many times. The rearrangement uses TRBV5-1 and TRBJ2-2; 9 bases fit TRBD1. Germline values: CDR1 SGHRS, CDR2 YFSETQ. The CDR3 sequence is 15 residues long. The J segment lost 5 bases and the V segment lost 3 bases, leaving 5 bases of the junction unmatched. The CDR3 here is CASSWTGTGTGELFF. The CDR3, as DNA: TGCGCCAGCAGCTGGACCGGGACAGGGACCGGGGAGCTGTTTTTT.

Only a few counts were recorded for this clonotype. This chain uses TRBV7-8 with TRBJ2-2; weak D call: TRBD1 (5 bases). The CDR3 spans 16 residues. Germline values: CDR1 SGHVS, CDR2 FQNEAQ. Trimming removed 5 bases at V and 6 bases at J, with 19 bases between. The CDR3 spells CASSLVSGRVPGELFF. The CDR3 region has the DNA TGTGCCAGCAGCCTTGTTTCAGGCAGGGTGCCCGGGGAGCTGTTTTTT.

This clonotype has a count of ten or more. V usage is TRBV7-9 and J usage is TRBJ1-4; the D is unclear. V lost 5 bases to trimming and J lost 5 bases, with 12 bases between them. Germline V lookup: CDR1 SEHNR, CDR2 FQNEAQ (reference sequence). The length of the CDR3 is 14 residues. The CDR3 is CASSASFVNEKLFF. CDR3 coding DNA: TGTGCCAGCAGCGCAAGTTTCGTGAATGAAAAACTGTTTTTT.

This clonotype was counted at least ten times. The V and J genes are TRBV2 and TRBJ2-1; no reliable D call. This CDR3 comprises 11 residues. Trimming took 10 bases from V and 4 from J, leaving 8 bases between them. CDR1 is SNHLY and CDR2 is FYNNEI in the germline V gene. The DNA of the CDR3 is TGTGCCACCACAAGTTACAATGAGCAGTTCTTC. Its translation is CATTSYNEQFF.

Ten or more counts support this clonotype. This chain connects TRBV5-8 to TRBJ2-2; 11 nucleotides line up with TRBD1. CDR1 is SGHTS, CDR2 YDEGEE, per germline. The J segment lost 7 bases and the V segment lost 4 bases, leaving 9 bases of the junction unmatched. The CDR3 loop spans 16 amino acids. The CDR3 DNA is TGTGCCAGCAGCGCCGGACAGGGGGCAGCTGGCGGGGAGCTGTTTTTT. Its translation: CASSAGQGAAGGELFF.

This clonotype was observed at least ten times. The J gene is TRBJ2-1, the V gene TRBV7-8; TRBD2 matches at 11 bases. Germline loops: CDR1 SGHVS, CDR2 FQNEAQ. The CDR3 consists of 20 residues. The ends lost 4 bases at V and 5 bases at J; junction bases unmatched: 19. CDR3 bases: TGTGCCAGCAGCTACAAGGGCTCTCTAGCGGGGGGCCGGGCCAACAATGAGCAGTTCTTC. Translated, it gives CASSYKGSLAGGRANNEQFF. Full variable domain (rest looked up from reference TRBV7-8 and TRBJ2-1): GAGVSQSPRYKVAKRGQDVALRCDPISGHVSLFWYQQALGQGPEFLTYFQNEAQLDKSGLPSDRFFAERPEGSVSTLKIQRTQQEDSAVYLCASSYKGSLAGGRANNEQFFGPGTRLTVL.

There are many counts of this clonotype. This chain links TRBV19 with TRBJ2-3; 8 nucleotides agree with TRBD2. The trim removed 6 bases at V and 2 bases at J, leaving 13 bases unmatched. The CDR3 covers 17 residues. Germline-derived CDR1 and CDR2 are LNHDA and SQIVND (reference sequence). The CDR3 loop reads CASRGSGASLDTDTQYF. The CDR3 nucleotides read TGTGCCAGTAGGGGTAGCGGGGCCTCCCTTGACACAGATACGCAGTATTTT.

The genes are TRBV3-1 and TRBJ1-1; 8 bases line up with TRBD1. Per germline, CDR1 LGHDT and CDR2 YNNKEL (reference sequence). After removal of 1 base from V and 8 bases from J, the junction contained 6 bases not matched to a gene. The CDR3 runs to 14 residues. CDR3 amino acids: CASSQGTGSGEAFF. The CDR3 coding sequence is TGTGCCAGCAGCCAAGGGACAGGGTCGGGGGAAGCTTTCTTT. The variable domain in full, with the rest retrieved from reference TRBV3-1 and TRBJ1-1, is DTAVSQTPKYLVTQMGNDKSIKCEQNLGHDTMYWYKQDSKKFLKIMFSYNNKELIINETVPNRFSPKSPDKAHLNLHINSLELGDSAVYFCASSQGTGSGEAFFGQGTRLTVV.

J is TRBJ2-2 and V is TRBV30; D tentatively fits TRBD1 or TRBD2 (6 bases each). Germline CDR1 GTSNPN, CDR2 SVGIG (reference sequence). Deletions cut 6 bases from V and 5 bases from J, with 16 bases between. This CDR3 is built from 14 residues. Here the CDR3 DNA reads TGTGCCTGCAAGGGGGACTCCACAACCGGGGAGCTGTTTTTT. Protein sequence: CACKGDSTTGELFF.

This clonotype was detected ten times or more. The J gene is TRBJ2-5, the V gene TRBV5-4; D might be TRBD2 (6 bases). The CDR3 loop spans 13 amino acids. V was shortened by 4 bases and J by 2 bases, with 9 bases between the two germline ends. Germline V gene lookup returns CDR1 SGHNT and CDR2 YYREEE (reference sequence). The CDR3, as DNA: TGTGCCAGCAGCAGGGAGGCGCAAGAGACCCAGTACTTC. Translation: CASSREAQETQYF.

This clonotype has more than one count but fewer than ten. V usage is TRBV24-1 and J usage is TRBJ1-6, with D hard to call. Germline V gene lookup returns CDR1 KGHDR and CDR2 SFDVKD. Trimming removed 4 bases from V and 5 bases from J, with 5 bases in between. CDR3 size: 13 residues. The CDR3 coding sequence is TGTGCCACCAGTGACACTAATAATTCACCCCTCCACTTT. As protein: CATSDTNNSPLHF.

This clonotype was seen at least ten times. The V gene is TRBV19, the J gene TRBJ1-5, with TRBD1 matching over 7 bases. V dropped 5 bases and J dropped 3; count of bases not matched to a gene: 10. The germline CDR1 and CDR2 sequences are LNHDA and SQIVND (reference sequence). This CDR3 has 16 residues. The DNA for the CDR3 is TGTGCCAGTAGTCCGCAGCAGGGGGTAATCAATCAGCCCCAGCATTTT. This gives the protein CASSPQQGVINQPQHF.

This clonotype was recorded many times. The chain employs TRBV7-2 and TRBJ2-1; 11 bases are a match to TRBD2. Germline V lookup: CDR1 SGHTA, CDR2 FQGNSA. Losses at the gene ends were 3 bases for V and 4 bases for J; bases not matched to a gene: 8. This CDR3 has 17 amino acids. CDR3 in amino acids: CASSFRSGTSGYNEQFF. CDR3 DNA sequence: TGTGCCAGCAGCTTCAGATCCGGGACTAGCGGATACAATGAGCAGTTCTTC.

The table lists this clonotype with a few counts. V usage is TRBV10-2 and J usage is TRBJ2-3, with TRBD1 identical over 7 bases. There are 14 residues in the CDR3. Germline assignment: CDR1 WSHSY and CDR2 SAAADI. Unmatched junction bases numbered 11, after V lost 8 bases and J lost 6 bases. Here the CDR3 DNA reads TGCGCCAGCGGTACAGGGGACCCGTCGGATACGCAGTATTTT. This translates into CASGTGDPSDTQYF.

This clonotype was detected only a few times. The chain recombines TRBV29-1 with TRBJ2-2, with D maybe TRBD2 (5 bases). Deletions cut 8 bases from V and 0 bases from J, with 10 bases between. The germline V gene encodes CDR1 SQVTM and CDR2 ANQGSEA. The CDR3 has 13 amino acids. The CDR3 reads CSTRLTNTGELFF. CDR3 coding DNA: TGCAGCACGAGACTAACGAACACCGGGGAGCTGTTTTTT.

The chain is built from TRBV7-3 and TRBJ2-1, with TRBD2 identical over 9 bases. Per the germline V gene, CDR1 is SGHTA and CDR2 is FQGTGA. The CDR3 totals 13 residues. V lost 6 bases and J lost 8; bases outside the gene matches: 5. CDR3 sequence reads: CASSSRTSDEQFF. CDR3 bases: TGTGCCAGCAGTTCTCGGACTAGCGATGAGCAGTTCTTC.

This clonotype was counted at least ten times. The chain couples TRBV20-1 to TRBJ2-1, with D possibly TRBD1 on 5 matching bases. Germline V gene lookup returns CDR1 DFQATT and CDR2 SNEGSKA (reference sequence). Trimming cost V 5 bases and J 12 bases, with 17 bases left between them. This CDR3 is built from 12 residues. The CDR3 sequence is CSAVLDRAGQFF. The CDR3 region has the DNA TGCAGTGCTGTATTAGACAGAGCCGGGCAGTTCTTC.

The V call is TRBV29-1, the J call TRBJ1-1, with 9 bases that match TRBD1. V gave up 4 bases and J gave up 7 bases; unmatched junction bases: 7. This CDR3 comprises 13 residues. Germline V lookup: CDR1 SQVTM, CDR2 ANQGSEA. For the CDR3, the DNA is TGCAGCGTTGGCGGGACAGGGCCACTTGAAGCTTTCTTT. This gives the protein CSVGGTGPLEAFF.

This clonotype was seen repeatedly, ten times or more. A junction end diverges from the germline sequence, so it may reflect a read error. The chain recombines TRBV19 with TRBJ2-1; the match to TRBD2 covers 7 bases. The CDR3 covers 15 residues. CDR1 and CDR2 (germline): LNHDA, SQIVND (reference sequence). The CDR3 region has the DNA TGTGCCAGTAGTAGGTCTAGCGGAGCCTACAACGAGCAGTTCTTC. It codes for CASSRSSGAYNEQFF.

This clonotype was seen many times. This chain uses TRBV11-3 with TRBJ2-2, with D unclear. Trimming left V 8 bases short and J 3 bases short, with 16 bases between. The CDR3 is made up of 15 amino acids. Per germline, CDR1 SGHNT and CDR2 YENEEA. The chain's CDR3 is CASPPTQKDTGELFF. Here the CDR3 DNA reads TGTGCCAGCCCCCCCACTCAAAAGGACACCGGGGAGCTGTTTTTT.

Ten or more counts support this clonotype. This chain links TRBV7-2 with TRBJ2-1, with 8 nucleotides matching TRBD2. The CDR3 length is 16 residues. The J segment lost 4 bases and the V segment lost 6 bases, leaving 11 bases of the junction unmatched. Germline V gives CDR1 SGHTA, CDR2 FQGNSA. The CDR3 DNA is TGTGCCAGCAGACAAGGCGGCGGGGGGCTGTACAATGAGCAGTTCTTC. It specifies CASRQGGGGLYNEQFF.

Many counts were recorded for this clonotype. J is TRBJ1-6 and V is TRBV10-2, with D perhaps matching TRBD1 (6 bases). Germline V lookup: CDR1 WSHSY, CDR2 SAAADI. Trimming took 6 bases from V and 8 from J, leaving 14 bases between them. The CDR3 extends over 14 amino acids. This CDR3 reads CASREGDTHSPLHF. The DNA for the CDR3 is TGCGCCAGCAGGGAGGGGGATACTCATTCACCCCTCCACTTT.